The clone carrying this T cell receptor beta chain was detected only a few times. This sample was included in a study of T cells after yellow fever vaccination. Using its own MiXCR run on the 5' RACE reads, TCRdb lists one record per CDR3 protein. The sample includes some 73,000 distinct CDR3 sequences, around 7.3% of them seen just once. This CDR3 is built from 17 residues. Germline-derived CDR1 and CDR2 are LNHNV and YYDKDF (reference sequence). Trimming cost V 1 base and J 3 bases; bases outside gene matches: 8. The receptor comes from a man younger than 45 who received the YFV17D yellow fever vaccine. The chain has TRBV15 and TRBJ2-2; 7 nucleotides line up with TRBD2. The material was CD8+ T cells sorted from PBMCs, obtained on the day of the yellow fever booster vaccination. The CDR3 nucleotides are TGTGCCACCAGCAGAGGAAGAGGTGGGAGGGACACCGGGGAGCTGTTTTTT. Translated: CATSRGRGGRDTGELFF.